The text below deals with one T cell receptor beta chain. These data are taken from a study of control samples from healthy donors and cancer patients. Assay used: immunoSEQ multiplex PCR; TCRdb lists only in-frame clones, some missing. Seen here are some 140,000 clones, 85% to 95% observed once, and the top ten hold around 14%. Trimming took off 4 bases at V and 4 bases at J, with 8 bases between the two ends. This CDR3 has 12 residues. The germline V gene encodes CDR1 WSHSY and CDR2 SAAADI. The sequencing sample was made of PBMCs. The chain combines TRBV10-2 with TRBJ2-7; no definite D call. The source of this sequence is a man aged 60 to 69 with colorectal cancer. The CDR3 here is CASSVGSYEQYF. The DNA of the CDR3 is TGCGCCAGCAGTGTTGGCAGTTACGAGCAGTACTTC.